This entry lists 16 T cell receptor beta chains sequenced from one sample in a study of blood T cell repertoires in COVID-19. TCRdb's table, derived via immunoSEQ multiplex PCR, lists solely in-frame clones and lacks some. The sample records some 150,000 clones, roughly 81% being singletons. The sequenced sample consisted of peripheral blood. These receptors all stem from a woman between 50 and 59 years old with active or convalescent COVID-19.

V usage is TRBV6-1 and J usage is TRBJ2-7; D is undetermined. This CDR3 has 12 amino acids. Germline V gives CDR1 MNHNS, CDR2 SASEGT. V shed 4 bases and J shed 7 bases, with 11 bases lying between them. The CDR3 region is CASSGSVGEQYF. CDR3 coding DNA: TGTGCCAGCAGTGGAAGCGTCGGAGAGCAGTACTTC.

This clone was counted only a few times. V usage is TRBV4-3 and J usage is TRBJ2-2, with a tentative D call TRBD1 (7 bases). The V gene lost 0 bases and the J gene lost 2 bases, with 19 bases spanning the gap. The CDR3 is made up of 19 amino acids. CDR1 is LGHNA, CDR2 YSLEER, per germline. CDR3 loop: CASSQDLPGGTVNTGELFF. Here the CDR3 DNA reads TGCGCCAGCAGCCAAGACCTTCCAGGGGGGACAGTAAACACCGGGGAGCTGTTTTTT.

The V call is TRBV14, the J call TRBJ2-1; 9 bases are shared with TRBD2. V lost 4 bases to trimming and J lost 7 bases; unmatched junction nucleotides: 11. CDR3 length equals 16 residues. In germline, CDR1 is SGHDN, CDR2 FVKESK. CDR3 region: CASSPRAGGSRNEQFF. CDR3 sequence (DNA): TGTGCCAGCAGCCCCCGAGCGGGGGGTTCGAGGAATGAGCAGTTCTTC.

This chain links TRBV27 with TRBJ1-2; D is undetermined. V lost 0 bases, J lost 4 bases, and 12 bases lay in between. Germline V CDR1 and CDR2: MNHEY, SMNVEV (reference sequence). The CDR3 is made up of 15 amino acids. CDR3 in amino acids: CASSLSMPTIYGYTF. CDR3 coding DNA: TGTGCCAGCAGTTTATCGATGCCGACAATCTATGGCTACACCTTC.

The rearrangement links TRBV28 to TRBJ2-5; D perhaps matches TRBD2 (6 bases). The CDR3 has 22 amino acids. Between the trimmed V and J ends, which lost 6 bases and 5 bases, there was a span of 40 bases. The germline CDR1 and CDR2 sequences are MDHEN and SYDVKM. The CDR3 protein is CASRTDYAPAHRGGLLRETQYF. In DNA form, the CDR3 reads TGTGCCAGCAGGACGGACTACGCGCCGGCACACAGAGGAGGGTTATTACGGGAGACCCAGTACTTC.

The V call is TRBV7-2, the J call TRBJ1-4; 9 bases align to TRBD1. The CDR3 has 16 amino acids. In germline, CDR1 is SGHTA, CDR2 FQGNSA. J gave up 5 bases and V 5 bases, and 9 bases lay outside the gene matches. The DNA of the CDR3 is TGTGCCAGCAGCCTGATGACAGGGGGAGGGAATGAAAAACTGTTTTTT. It translates to CASSLMTGGGNEKLFF.

V is TRBV7-8 and J is TRBJ2-7; 9 nucleotides align to TRBD1. The germline CDR1 and CDR2 sequences are SGHVS and FQNEAQ. This CDR3 is built from 16 residues. Trimming removed 2 bases from V and 6 bases from J; junction bases left unmatched: 11. The DNA of the CDR3 is TGTGCCAGCAGCTTACCGCCCCCGGGACAGGGTGCCGAGCAGTACTTC. It specifies CASSLPPPGQGAEQYF.

This clone was seen once. The CDR3 is CASSLGDRGETQYF. In nucleotides, the CDR3 is TGCGCCAGCAGCTTGGGGGACAGGGGAGAGACCCAGTACTTC. The rearrangement joins TRBV5-1 to TRBJ2-5; TRBD1 agrees at 10 bases. The junction had 0 bases not matched to a gene; V was cut back by 0 bases and J by 4 bases. This CDR3 has 14 residues. The germline CDR1 and CDR2 sequences are SGHRS and YFSETQ. The full variable domain, with the rest looked up from reference TRBV5-1 and TRBJ2-5, is KAGVTQTPRYLIKTRGQQVTLSCSPISGHRSVSWYQQTPGQGLQFLFEYFSETQRNKGNFPGRFSGRQFSNSRSEMNVSTLELGDSALYLCASSLGDRGETQYFGPGTRLLVL.

The J gene is TRBJ1-1, the V gene TRBV4-1; D is ambiguous. Per the germline V gene, CDR1 is MGHRA and CDR2 is YSYEKL. CDR3 size: 16 residues. Trimming left V 0 bases short and J 5 bases short, with 16 bases between. CDR3 DNA: TGCGCCAGCAGCCAAGAGCCCCGCGGGTCCGGAACTGAAGCTTTCTTT. This sequence encodes CASSQEPRGSGTEAFF.

The chain recombines TRBV6-5 with TRBJ2-2, with 7 nucleotides matching TRBD1. There are 14 residues in the CDR3. V was pared by 10 bases and J by 1 base, with 6 bases of the junction left unmatched. Germline CDR1 MNHEY, CDR2 SVGAGI. The DNA of the CDR3 is TGTGCCACCAGACAGGGTCTGAACACCGGGGAGCTGTTTTTT. The encoded protein is CATRQGLNTGELFF.

The chain links TRBV5-4 to TRBJ1-5, with 10 positions matching TRBD1. CDR3 length: 17 amino acids. Germline loops: CDR1 SGHNT, CDR2 YYREEE (reference sequence). The junction had 10 bases not matched to a gene; V was cut back by 0 bases and J by 7 bases. CDR3 in amino acids: CASSLDPGTGALQPQHF. The CDR3 nucleotides are TGTGCCAGCAGCTTGGACCCCGGGACAGGGGCACTACAGCCCCAGCATTTT.

V is TRBV5-8 and J is TRBJ1-3, with 7 bases identical to TRBD1. This CDR3 contains 15 residues. Germline V gene data show CDR1 as SGHTS and CDR2 as YDEGEE. Germline trimming cut 0 bases from V and 2 bases from J; bases unmatched to any gene: 2. The CDR3 region is CASSLGGTAGNTIYF. The CDR3 nucleotides read TGTGCCAGCAGCTTGGGCGGGACAGCTGGAAACACCATATATTTT.

V and J are TRBV19 and TRBJ2-7; a weak D match, TRBD1 (6 bases). Germline V gives CDR1 LNHDA, CDR2 SQIVND (reference sequence). This CDR3 contains 13 residues. The V end lost 4 bases, the J end lost 4 bases, and 11 bases lay between the germline ends. DNA of the CDR3: TGTGCCAGTAGTACAGGGGATCGGTACGAGCAGTACTTC. It translates to CASSTGDRYEQYF. Together with reference TRBV19 and TRBJ2-7, the CDR3 gives the full variable domain: DGGITQSPKYLFRKEGQNVTLSCEQNLNHDAMYWYRQDPGQGLRLIYYSQIVNDFQKGDIAEGYSVSREKKESFPLTVTSAQKNPTAFYLCASSTGDRYEQYFGPGTRLTVT.

The chain couples TRBV25-1 to TRBJ1-4; 10 nucleotides agree with TRBD1. CDR3 length equals 15 residues. J lost 8 bases, V lost 1 base, and 4 bases had no gene match. From germline, CDR1 is MGHDK and CDR2 SYGVNS. This CDR3 is CASSEWGTGVEKLFF. CDR3 DNA: TGTGCCAGCAGTGAATGGGGGACAGGGGTCGAAAAACTGTTTTTT.

The rearrangement joins TRBV5-4 to TRBJ2-7; 8 bases are shared with TRBD1. Germline assignment: CDR1 SGHNT and CDR2 YYREEE (reference sequence). V was clipped by 3 bases and J by 5 bases; unmatched bases: 4. This CDR3 is 13 amino acids long. The CDR3 bases are TGTGCCAGCAGCTCGGGACAGGTCCACGAGCAGTACTTC. It codes for CASSSGQVHEQYF.

This chain links TRBV7-2 with TRBJ1-6; 8 bases agree with TRBD1. J lost 8 bases, V lost 5 bases, and 8 bases had no gene match. From germline, CDR1 is SGHTA and CDR2 FQGNSA. The CDR3 consists of 15 residues. This chain's CDR3 is CASSRRQGLDSPLHF. The CDR3 bases are TGTGCCAGCAGCCGGAGACAGGGGTTAGATTCACCCCTCCACTTT.